The clone carrying this T cell receptor beta chain was seen only a few times. This record comes from a study of blood T cell repertoires in COVID-19. Background on the study: The United States, Italy and Spain provided the acute and convalescent COVID-19 samples. T cells, B-cell-depleted T cells, or PBMCs supplied cDNA or gDNA.

CDR3 length equals 14 residues. Germline V CDR1 and CDR2: LNHDA, SQIVND (reference sequence). The V gene end was trimmed by 11 bases and the J gene end by 5 bases; junction bases not matched to a gene: 13. Under the authors' procedure: Reference gene primer amplification gave estimated nucleated cell counts. Using immunoSEQ multiplex PCR, the repertoire was profiled, and TCRdb retains in-frame clones only, with some absent. For V, J and clone size, that table is used; D and trimming come from the DNA. The sample has fewer than 200,000 clones; around 85% are singletons. J is TRBJ2-5 and V is TRBV19, with 8 bases lining up with TRBD1. The specimen sequenced was peripheral blood. This sequence originates from a woman aged 60-70 years with acute or convalescent COVID-19. The CDR3 loop reads CASQGARGTETQYF. The CDR3 DNA sequence: TGTGCCTCGCAGGGGGCCCGGGGGACGGAGACCCAGTACTTC.